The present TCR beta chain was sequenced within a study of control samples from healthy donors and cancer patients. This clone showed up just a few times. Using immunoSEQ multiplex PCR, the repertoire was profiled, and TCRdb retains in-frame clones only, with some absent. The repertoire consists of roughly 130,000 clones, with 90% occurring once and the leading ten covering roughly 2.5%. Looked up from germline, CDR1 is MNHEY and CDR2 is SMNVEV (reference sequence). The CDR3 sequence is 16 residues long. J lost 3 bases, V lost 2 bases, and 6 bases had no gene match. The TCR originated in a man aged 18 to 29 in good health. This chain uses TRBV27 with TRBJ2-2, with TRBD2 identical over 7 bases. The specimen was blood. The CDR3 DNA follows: TGTGCCAGCAGTTTACGGGGACTATGGGACACCGGGGAGCTGTTTTTT. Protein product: CASSLRGLWDTGELFF.